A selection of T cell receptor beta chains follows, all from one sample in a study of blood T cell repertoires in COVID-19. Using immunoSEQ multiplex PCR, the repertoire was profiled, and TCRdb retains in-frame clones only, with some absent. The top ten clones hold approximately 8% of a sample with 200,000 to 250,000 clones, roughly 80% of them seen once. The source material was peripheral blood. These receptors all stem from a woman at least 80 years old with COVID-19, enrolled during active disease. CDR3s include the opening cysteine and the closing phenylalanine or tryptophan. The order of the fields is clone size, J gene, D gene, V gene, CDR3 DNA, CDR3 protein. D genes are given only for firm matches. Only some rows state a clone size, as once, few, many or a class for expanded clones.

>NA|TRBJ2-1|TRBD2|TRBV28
TGTGCCAGCAGTTTCCTCTCGGGAGGGCCGGTAAATGAGCAGTTCTTC
CASSFLSGGPVNEQFF
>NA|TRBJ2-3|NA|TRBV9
TGTGCCAGTTCGCGGGTCACAGATACGCAGTATTTT
CASSRVTDTQYF
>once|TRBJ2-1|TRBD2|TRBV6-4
TGTGCCACCGCGGGAGGGGCCAATGAGCAGTTCTTC
CATAGGANEQFF
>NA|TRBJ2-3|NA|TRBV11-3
TGTGCCAGCAGCTTAGGAGCGAGAACAGATACGCAGTATTTT
CASSLGARTDTQYF
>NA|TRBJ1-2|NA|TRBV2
TGTGCCAGCACAGTACAGGCCAACTATGGCTACACCTTC
CASTVQANYGYTF
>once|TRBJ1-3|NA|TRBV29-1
TGCAGCGTGGTACTACCCAACTCTGGAAACACCATATATTTT
CSVVLPNSGNTIYF
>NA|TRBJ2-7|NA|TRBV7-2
TGTGCCAGCAGCTTAAGGGGCAGGGATATTTCCTACGAGCAGTACTTC
CASSLRGRDISYEQYF
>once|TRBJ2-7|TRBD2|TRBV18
TGTGCCAGCTCACCAACCCGGGGGGGGAAGGGGAACGAGCAGTACTTC
CASSPTRGGKGNEQYF
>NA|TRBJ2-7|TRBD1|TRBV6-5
TGTGCCAGTAGGGCGGCGGACAGGGCTAACTACGAGCAGTACTTC
CASRAADRANYEQYF
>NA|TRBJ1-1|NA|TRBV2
TGTGCCAGCAGTGACGACATGGGCACTGAAGCTTTCTTT
CASSDDMGTEAFF
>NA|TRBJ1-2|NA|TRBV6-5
TGTGCCGTAGAATCAGGGGCTTTAAACTATGGCTACACCTTC
CAVESGALNYGYTF
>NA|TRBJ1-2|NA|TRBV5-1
TGCGCCAGCAGCTTGGCCGTACCTGAGGATGGCTACACCTTC
CASSLAVPEDGYTF
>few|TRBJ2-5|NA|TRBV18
TGTGCCAGCTCACCAATTGCCAGGGAGACCCAGTACTTC
CASSPIARETQYF
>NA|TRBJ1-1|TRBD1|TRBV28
TGTGCCAGCAGCCCCAACAGGGGCCAGGGGGACACTGAAGCTTTCTTT
CASSPNRGQGDTEAFF
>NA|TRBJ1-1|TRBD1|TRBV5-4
TGTGCCAGCAGCAGAATCGGGACAGCCGTCGATGAAGCTTTCTTT
CASSRIGTAVDEAFF
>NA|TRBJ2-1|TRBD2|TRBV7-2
TGTGCCAGCAGTTTCCCTAGCGGGAGATTCTTGAATGAGCAGTTCTTC
CASSFPSGRFLNEQFF
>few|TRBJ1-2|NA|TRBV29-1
TGCAGCGTTCATAGTGGCTATGGCTACACCTTC
CSVHSGYGYTF
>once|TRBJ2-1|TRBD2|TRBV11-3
TGTGCCAGCAGCCGCTTGGTTGCTAGCGGGATCCATGAGCAGTTCTTC
CASSRLVASGIHEQFF
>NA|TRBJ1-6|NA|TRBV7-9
TGTGCCAGCAGCTTAGGAACTTCCTATAATTCACCCCTCCACTTT
CASSLGTSYNSPLHF
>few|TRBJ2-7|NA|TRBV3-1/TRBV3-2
TGTGCCAGCAGCCAATTCTCGTCTTACGAGCAGTACTTC
CASSQFSSYEQYF
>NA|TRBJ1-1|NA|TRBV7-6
TGTGCCAGCAGCTCTCCACGGGGGGCGGATGGCACTGAAGCTTTCTTT
CASSSPRGADGTEAFF
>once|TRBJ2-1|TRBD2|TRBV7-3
TGTGCCAGCAGCCCGCGGACTAGCGGGAATGAGCAGTTCTTC
CASSPRTSGNEQFF
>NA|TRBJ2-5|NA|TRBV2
TGTGCCGCGGAAGGTCTCGAAGAGACCCAGTACTTC
CAAEGLEETQYF
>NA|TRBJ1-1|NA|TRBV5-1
TGCGCCAGCAGCTCAGACGGGTACACTGAAGCTTTCTTT
CASSSDGYTEAFF
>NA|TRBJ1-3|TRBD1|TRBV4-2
TGTGCCAGCAGCCAGGGCGACAGGGGTTCAGGAAACACCATATATTTT
CASSQGDRGSGNTIYF
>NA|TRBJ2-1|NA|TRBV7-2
TGTGCCAGCAGCTCCTGGGGCGGTTCCTACAATGAGCAGTTCTTC
CASSSWGGSYNEQFF
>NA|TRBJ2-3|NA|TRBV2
TGTGCCAGCAAGGTCGGGACACAGTTTGTGGATACGCAGTATTTT
CASKVGTQFVDTQYF
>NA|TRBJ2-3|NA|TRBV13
TGTGCCAGCAGCACACCGTTCTCGGATACGCAGTATTTT
CASSTPFSDTQYF
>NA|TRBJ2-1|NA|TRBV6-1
TGTGCCAGCAGTGAATTGGAGTTGTACAATGAGCAGTTCTTC
CASSELELYNEQFF
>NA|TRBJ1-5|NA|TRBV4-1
TGCGCCAGCAGCCAAGATCCCTCTCCGCGCGGGCCCCAGCATTTT
CASSQDPSPRGPQHF
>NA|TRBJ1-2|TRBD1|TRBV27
TGTGCCAGCAGTCGGACAGGGGACTATGGCTACACCTTC
CASSRTGDYGYTF
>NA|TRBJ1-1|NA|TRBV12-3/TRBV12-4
TGTGCCAGCAGTTTTCGGGGGAACACTGGAGCTTTCTTT
CASSFRGNTGAFF
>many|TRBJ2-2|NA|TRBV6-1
TGTGCCAGCAGTGAAGCGGGAGAAGGCGGGGAGCTGTTTTTT
CASSEAGEGGELFF
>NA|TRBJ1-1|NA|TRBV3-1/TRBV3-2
TGTGCCAGCAGCCAAGGGAGGAACGGAGGGTTCTTT
CASSQGRNGGFF
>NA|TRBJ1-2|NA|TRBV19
TGTGCCAGTAGTACCGGGGAGGGGCTGGACGGGACAGGCTACACCTTC
CASSTGEGLDGTGYTF
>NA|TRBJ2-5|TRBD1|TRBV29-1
TGCAGCGGGGACAGGGGAGGGGAGACCCAGTACTTC
CSGDRGGETQYF
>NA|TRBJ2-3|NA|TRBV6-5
TGTGCCGCGAAAGGCGATAGCTTAACAGATACGCAGTATTTT
CAAKGDSLTDTQYF
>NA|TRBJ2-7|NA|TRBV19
TGTGCCCAACTGAATTTCTCCTACGAGCAGTACTTC
CAQLNFSYEQYF
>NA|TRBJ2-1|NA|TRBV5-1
TGCGCCAGCAGCATCCAGGGTGGTGGAGAGCAGTTCTTC
CASSIQGGGEQFF
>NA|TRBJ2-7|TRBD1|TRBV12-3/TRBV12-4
TGTGCCAGCAGAGGACAGGGCCTCTACGAGCAGTACTTC
CASRGQGLYEQYF
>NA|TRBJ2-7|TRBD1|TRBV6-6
TGTGCCAGCAGTTACTCTGGACAGGGGGGCGACGAGCAGTACTTC
CASSYSGQGGDEQYF
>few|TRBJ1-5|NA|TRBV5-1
TGCGCCAGCAGACAGCCTAGCAATCAGCCCCAGCATTTT
CASRQPSNQPQHF
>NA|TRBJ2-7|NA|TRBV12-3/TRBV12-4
TGTGCCAGCAGTCCCACAGGGTACGAGCAGTACTTC
CASSPTGYEQYF
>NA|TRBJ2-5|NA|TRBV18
TGTGCCAGCTCACCTCGACTGGCTAGCGCCCAGACTCTTTCCCAGTACTTC
CASSPRLASAQTLSQYF
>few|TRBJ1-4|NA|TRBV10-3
TGTGCCATCGGAGACAGATCCAATGAAAAACTGTTTTTT
CAIGDRSNEKLFF
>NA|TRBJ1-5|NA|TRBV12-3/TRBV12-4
TGTGCCAGCAGCCCCTCCGCGGGCTCAGCCCAGCATTTT
CASSPSAGSAQHF
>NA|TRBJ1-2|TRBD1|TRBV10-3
TGTGCCATCCAGGGGGACTATGGCTACACCTTC
CAIQGDYGYTF
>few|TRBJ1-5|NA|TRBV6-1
TGTGCCAGCAGTGATGGACAGACTCTTCTGGCACAGCCCCAGCATTTT
CASSDGQTLLAQPQHF
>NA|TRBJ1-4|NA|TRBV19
TGTGCCAGTACCCCCCGAGGGCCGGGCGAAAAACTGTTTTTT
CASTPRGPGEKLFF
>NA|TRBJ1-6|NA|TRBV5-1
TGCGCCAGCAGCTTGGCGGCGGGCTCCTATAATTCACCCCTCCACTTT
CASSLAAGSYNSPLHF
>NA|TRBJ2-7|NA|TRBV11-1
TGTGCCAGCAGCCCCCCGTATTCCGAGCAGTACTTC
CASSPPYSEQYF